The 3 T cell receptor beta chains listed next were all sequenced from one sample in a study of OX40 agonist ivuxolimab in advanced cancers. Data came from immunoSEQ multiplex PCR; TCRdb stores just in-frame clones and leaves some out. Of approximately 65,000 clones detected, roughly nine tenths appear once; the ten largest clones hold roughly 4%. Material: CD4+ or CD8+ T cells sorted from blood, obtained in a trial of the OX40 agonist ivuxolimab. These receptors all come from an adult with an advanced solid tumor such as melanoma, head and neck, liver or kidney cancer.

The rearrangement joins TRBV5-1 to TRBJ2-5, with 13 bases fitting TRBD2. The CDR3 runs to 16 residues. Trimming at V came to 5 bases and at J to 5 bases, leaving 9 bases not matched to a gene. Germline V lookup: CDR1 SGHRS, CDR2 YFSETQ. The CDR3 coding sequence is TGCGCCAGCAGTCTTAGGACTAGCGGGAGTTTGGAGACCCAGTACTTC. This codes for CASSLRTSGSLETQYF.

This sequence joins TRBV4-3 and TRBJ2-1, with 9 bases that match TRBD2. This CDR3 is built from 17 residues. The V and J ends lost 4 bases and 1 base, in that order; junction bases with no gene match: 8. Germline V gives CDR1 LGHNA, CDR2 YSLEER. CDR3: CASSPLTSGHSYNEQFF. In nucleotides, the CDR3 is TGCGCCAGCAGCCCTTTGACTAGCGGTCATTCCTACAATGAGCAGTTCTTC.

The V gene is TRBV30, the J gene TRBJ2-2; D may be TRBD1 or TRBD2 (5 bases each). Germline loops: CDR1 GTSNPN, CDR2 SVGIG (reference sequence). The CDR3 extends over 14 amino acids. V was pared by 7 bases and J by 6 bases, with 18 bases between. The CDR3: CAYSGDLWSGELFF. Here the CDR3 DNA reads TGTGCCTACAGTGGGGACCTTTGGTCCGGGGAGCTGTTTTTT.